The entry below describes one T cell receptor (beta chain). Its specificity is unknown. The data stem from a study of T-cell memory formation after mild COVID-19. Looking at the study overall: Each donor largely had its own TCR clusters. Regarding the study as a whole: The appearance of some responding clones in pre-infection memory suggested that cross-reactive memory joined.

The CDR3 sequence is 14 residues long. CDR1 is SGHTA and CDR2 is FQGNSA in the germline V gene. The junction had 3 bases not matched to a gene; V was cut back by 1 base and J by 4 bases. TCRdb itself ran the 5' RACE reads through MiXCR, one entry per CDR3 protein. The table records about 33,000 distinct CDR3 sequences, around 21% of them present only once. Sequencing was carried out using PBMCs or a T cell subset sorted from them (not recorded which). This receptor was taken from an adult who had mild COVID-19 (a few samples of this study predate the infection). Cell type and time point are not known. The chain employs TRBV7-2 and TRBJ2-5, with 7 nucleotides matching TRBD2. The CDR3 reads CASSLEASGETQYF. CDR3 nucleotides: TGTGCCAGCAGCTTAGAGGCTAGCGGAGAGACCCAGTACTTC.